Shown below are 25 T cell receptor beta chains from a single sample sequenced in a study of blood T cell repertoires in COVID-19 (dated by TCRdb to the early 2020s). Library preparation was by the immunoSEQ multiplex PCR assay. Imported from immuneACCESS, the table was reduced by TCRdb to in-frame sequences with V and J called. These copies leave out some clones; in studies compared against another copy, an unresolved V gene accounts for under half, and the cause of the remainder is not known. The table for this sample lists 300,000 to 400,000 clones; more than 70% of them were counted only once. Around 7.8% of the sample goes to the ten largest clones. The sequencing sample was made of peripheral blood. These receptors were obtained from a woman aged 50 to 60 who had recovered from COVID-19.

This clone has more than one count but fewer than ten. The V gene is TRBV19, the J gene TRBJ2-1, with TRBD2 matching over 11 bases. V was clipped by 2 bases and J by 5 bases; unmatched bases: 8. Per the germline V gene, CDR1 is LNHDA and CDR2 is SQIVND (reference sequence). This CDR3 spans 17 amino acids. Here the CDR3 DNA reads TGTGCCAGTAGTATACGACCGGGACTAGCGGAACACAATGAGCAGTTCTTC. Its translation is CASSIRPGLAEHNEQFF. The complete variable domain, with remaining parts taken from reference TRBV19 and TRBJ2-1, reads DGGITQSPKYLFRKEGQNVTLSCEQNLNHDAMYWYRQDPGQGLRLIYYSQIVNDFQKGDIAEGYSVSREKKESFPLTVTSAQKNPTAFYLCASSIRPGLAEHNEQFFGPGTRLTVL.

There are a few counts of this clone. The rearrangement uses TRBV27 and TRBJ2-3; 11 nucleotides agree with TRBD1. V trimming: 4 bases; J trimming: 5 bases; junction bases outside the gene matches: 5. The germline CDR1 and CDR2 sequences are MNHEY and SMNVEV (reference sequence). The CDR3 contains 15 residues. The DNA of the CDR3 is TGTGCCAGCAGTTGGACAGGGGGCGGGGGAGATACGCAGTATTTT. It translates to CASSWTGGGGDTQYF.

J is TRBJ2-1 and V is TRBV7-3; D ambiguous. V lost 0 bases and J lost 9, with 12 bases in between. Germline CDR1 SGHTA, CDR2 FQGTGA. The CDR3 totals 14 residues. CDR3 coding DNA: TGTGCCAGCAGCTTAACGTCGGAACAGACTGAGCAGTTCTTC. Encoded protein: CASSLTSEQTEQFF. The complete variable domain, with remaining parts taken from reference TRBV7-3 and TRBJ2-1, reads GAGVSQTPSNKVTEKGKYVELRCDPISGHTALYWYRQSLGQGPEFLIYFQGTGAADDSGLPNDRFFAVRPEGSVSTLKIQRTERGDSAVYLCASSLTSEQTEQFFGPGTRLTVL.

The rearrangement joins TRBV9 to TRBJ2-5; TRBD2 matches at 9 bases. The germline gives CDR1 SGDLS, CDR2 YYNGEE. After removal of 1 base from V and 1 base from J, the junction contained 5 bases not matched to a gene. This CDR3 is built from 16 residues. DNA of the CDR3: TGTGCCAGCAGCGTATTGAGTAGCGGGGGCCAAGAGACCCAGTACTTC. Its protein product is CASSVLSSGGQETQYF.

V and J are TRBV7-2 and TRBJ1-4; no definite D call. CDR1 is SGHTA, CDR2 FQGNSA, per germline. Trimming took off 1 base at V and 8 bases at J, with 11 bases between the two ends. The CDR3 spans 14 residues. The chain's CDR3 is CASSLGGGIEKLFF. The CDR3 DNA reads TGTGCCAGCAGCTTAGGAGGAGGTATCGAAAAACTGTTTTTT.

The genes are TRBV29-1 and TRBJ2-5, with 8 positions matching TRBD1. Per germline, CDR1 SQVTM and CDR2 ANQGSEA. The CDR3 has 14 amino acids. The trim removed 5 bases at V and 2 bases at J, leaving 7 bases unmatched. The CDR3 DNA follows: TGCAGCGTTCCCGTACGGACAGGGCAAGAGACCCAGTACTTC. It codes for CSVPVRTGQETQYF.

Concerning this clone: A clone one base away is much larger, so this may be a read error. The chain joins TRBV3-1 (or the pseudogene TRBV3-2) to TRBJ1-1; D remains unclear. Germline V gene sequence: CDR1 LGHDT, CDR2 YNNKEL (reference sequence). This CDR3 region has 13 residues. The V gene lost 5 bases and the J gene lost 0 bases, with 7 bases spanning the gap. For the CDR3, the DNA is TGTGCCAGCAGCTCCACAGTGAACACTGAAGCTTTCTTT. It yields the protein CASSSTVNTEAFF.

The CDR3 region is CASSWTVNTGELFF. The CDR3 coding sequence is TGTGCCAGCAGCTGGACAGTGAACACCGGGGAGCTGTTTTTT. V gene TRBV28 combines with J gene TRBJ2-2, with D tentatively TRBD1 (6 bases). This CDR3 spans 14 amino acids. Trimming left V 6 bases short and J 1 base short, with 9 bases between. The germline V gene encodes CDR1 MDHEN and CDR2 SYDVKM.

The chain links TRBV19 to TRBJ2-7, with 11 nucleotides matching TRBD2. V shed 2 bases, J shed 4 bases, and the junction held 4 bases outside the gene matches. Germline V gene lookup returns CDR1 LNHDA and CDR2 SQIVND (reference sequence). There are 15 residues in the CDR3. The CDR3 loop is CASSITSGSRYEQYF. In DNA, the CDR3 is TGTGCCAGTAGTATAACTAGCGGGAGTCGATACGAGCAGTACTTC.

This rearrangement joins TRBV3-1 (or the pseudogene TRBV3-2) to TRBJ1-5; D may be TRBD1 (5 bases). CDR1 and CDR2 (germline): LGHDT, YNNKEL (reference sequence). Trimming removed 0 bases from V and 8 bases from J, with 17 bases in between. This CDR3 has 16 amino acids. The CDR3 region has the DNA TGTGCCAGCAGCCAAGATTTTCCGGGGGTGGCAAAGCCCCAGCATTTT. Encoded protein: CASSQDFPGVAKPQHF.

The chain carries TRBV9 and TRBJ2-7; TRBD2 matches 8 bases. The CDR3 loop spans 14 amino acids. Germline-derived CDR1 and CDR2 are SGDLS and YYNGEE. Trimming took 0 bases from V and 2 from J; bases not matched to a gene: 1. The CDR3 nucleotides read TGTGCCAGCAGCGTAGACGGGAGGGCCTACGAGCAGTACTTC. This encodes CASSVDGRAYEQYF.

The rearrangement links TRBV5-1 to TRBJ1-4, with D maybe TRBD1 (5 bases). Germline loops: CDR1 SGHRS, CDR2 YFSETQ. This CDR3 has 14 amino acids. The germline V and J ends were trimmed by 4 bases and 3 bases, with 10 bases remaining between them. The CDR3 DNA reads TGCGCCAGCAGCCCTCGGGGGTCTAATGAAAAACTGTTTTTT. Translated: CASSPRGSNEKLFF. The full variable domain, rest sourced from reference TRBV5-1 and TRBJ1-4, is KAGVTQTPRYLIKTRGQQVTLSCSPISGHRSVSWYQQTPGQGLQFLFEYFSETQRNKGNFPGRFSGRQFSNSRSEMNVSTLELGDSALYLCASSPRGSNEKLFFGSGTQLSVL.

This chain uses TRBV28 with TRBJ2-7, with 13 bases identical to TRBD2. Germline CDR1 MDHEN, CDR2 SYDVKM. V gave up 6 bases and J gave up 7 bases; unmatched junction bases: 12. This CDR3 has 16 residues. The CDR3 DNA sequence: TGTGCCAGCAGGACCGAAGGACTAGCGGGAGTGCGGGAGCAGTACTTC. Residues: CASRTEGLAGVREQYF.

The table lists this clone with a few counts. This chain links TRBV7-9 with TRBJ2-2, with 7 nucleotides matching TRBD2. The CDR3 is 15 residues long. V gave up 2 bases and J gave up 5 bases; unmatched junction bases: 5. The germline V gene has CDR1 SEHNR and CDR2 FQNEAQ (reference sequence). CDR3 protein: CASSLTLRGTGELFF. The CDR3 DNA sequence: TGTGCCAGCAGCTTAACCTTGCGGGGGACCGGGGAGCTGTTTTTT. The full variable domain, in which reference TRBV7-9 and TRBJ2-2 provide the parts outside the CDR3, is DTGVSQNPRHKITKRGQNVTFRCDPISEHNRLYWYRQTLGQGPEFLTYFQNEAQLEKSRLLSDRFSAERPKGSFSTLEIQRTEQGDSAMYLCASSLTLRGTGELFFGEGSRLTVL.

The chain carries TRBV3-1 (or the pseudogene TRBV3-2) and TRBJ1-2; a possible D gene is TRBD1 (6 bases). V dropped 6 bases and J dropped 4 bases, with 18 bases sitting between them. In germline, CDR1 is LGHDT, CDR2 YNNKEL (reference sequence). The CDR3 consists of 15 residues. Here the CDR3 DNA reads TGTGCCAGCAGACCAACAGGGAGGGGAAGCTATGGCTACACCTTC. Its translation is CASRPTGRGSYGYTF.

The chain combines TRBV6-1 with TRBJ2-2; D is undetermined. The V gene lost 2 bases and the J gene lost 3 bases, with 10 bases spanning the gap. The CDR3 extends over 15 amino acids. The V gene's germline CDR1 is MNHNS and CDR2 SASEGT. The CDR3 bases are TGTGCCAGCAGTGAATTGTCCAGGTACACCGGGGAGCTGTTTTTT. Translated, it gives CASSELSRYTGELFF.

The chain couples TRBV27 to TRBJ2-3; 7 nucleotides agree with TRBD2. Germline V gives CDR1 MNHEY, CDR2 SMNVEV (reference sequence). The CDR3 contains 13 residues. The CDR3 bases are TGTGGAGCGGGGTCTCCAAGCACAGATACGCAGTATTTT. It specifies CGAGSPSTDTQYF.

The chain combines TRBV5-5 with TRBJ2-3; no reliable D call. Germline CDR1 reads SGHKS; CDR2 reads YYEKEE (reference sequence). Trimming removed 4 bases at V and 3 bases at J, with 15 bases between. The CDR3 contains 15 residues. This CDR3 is CASSRVGQRTDTQYF. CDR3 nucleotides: TGTGCCAGCAGCCGGGTGGGTCAAAGGACAGATACGCAGTATTTT.

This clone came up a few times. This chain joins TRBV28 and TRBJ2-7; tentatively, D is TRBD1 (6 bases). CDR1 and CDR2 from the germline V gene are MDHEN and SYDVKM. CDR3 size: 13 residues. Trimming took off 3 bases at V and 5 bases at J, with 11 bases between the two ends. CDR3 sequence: CASSFQGRDEQYF. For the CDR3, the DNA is TGTGCCAGCAGTTTCCAGGGGCGGGACGAGCAGTACTTC.

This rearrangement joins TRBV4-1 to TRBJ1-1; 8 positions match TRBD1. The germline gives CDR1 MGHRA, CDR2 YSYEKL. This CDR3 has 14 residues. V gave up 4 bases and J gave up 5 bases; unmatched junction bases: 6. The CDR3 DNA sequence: TGCGCCAGCAGCCCGCAGGGGGCAGGGACTGAAGCTTTCTTT. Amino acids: CASSPQGAGTEAFF.

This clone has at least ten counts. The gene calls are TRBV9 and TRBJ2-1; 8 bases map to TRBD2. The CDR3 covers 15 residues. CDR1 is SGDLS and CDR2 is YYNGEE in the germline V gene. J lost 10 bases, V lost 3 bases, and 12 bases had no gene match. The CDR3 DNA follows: TGTGCCAGCAGCGACTCCCAGGGACTAGATGGGGAGCAGTTCTTC. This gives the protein CASSDSQGLDGEQFF.

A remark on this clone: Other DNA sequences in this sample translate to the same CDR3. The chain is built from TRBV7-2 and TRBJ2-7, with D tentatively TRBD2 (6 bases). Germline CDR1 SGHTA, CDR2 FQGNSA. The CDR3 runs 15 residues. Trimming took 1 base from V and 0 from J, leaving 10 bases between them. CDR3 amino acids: CASSLESGSSYEQYF. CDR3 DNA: TGTGCCAGCAGCTTAGAAAGCGGGTCCTCCTACGAGCAGTACTTC.

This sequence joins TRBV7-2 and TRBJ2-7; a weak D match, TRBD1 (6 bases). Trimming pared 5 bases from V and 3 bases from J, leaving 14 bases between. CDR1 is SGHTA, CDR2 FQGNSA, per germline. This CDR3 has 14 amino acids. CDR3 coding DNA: TGTGCCAGCAGCGCGACAGGCCCGTTCTACGAGCAGTACTTC. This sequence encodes CASSATGPFYEQYF.

The CDR3 coding sequence is TGTGCCAGCAGCTTCGAGTTCTATGAGCAGTACTTC. It yields the protein CASSFEFYEQYF. The chain uses TRBV11-2 and TRBJ2-7; the D is unclear. CDR3 length equals 12 residues. Germline V lookup: CDR1 SGHAT, CDR2 FQNNGV. V lost 3 bases, J lost 7 bases, and 10 bases lay in between.

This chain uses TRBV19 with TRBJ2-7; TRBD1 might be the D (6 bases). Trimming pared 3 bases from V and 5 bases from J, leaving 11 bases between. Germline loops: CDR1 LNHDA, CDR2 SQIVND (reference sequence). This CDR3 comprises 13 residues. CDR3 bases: TGTGCCAGTAGTATTACACAGGGAAACGAGCAGTACTTC. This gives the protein CASSITQGNEQYF.